These T cell receptor beta chains were read from a single sample in a study of T cell changes during pregnancy in multiple sclerosis. Repertoires were generated with immunoSEQ multiplex PCR, while TCRdb's copy carries only in-frame clones and drops some. The sample comprises under 55,000 clones, 90% to 95% of which are singletons, and around 9.6% rests with the top ten. The sequencing here drew on CD8+ T cells from peripheral blood mononuclear cells, taken after pregnancy. The receptors were sampled from a female donor with multiple sclerosis, enrolled in a pregnancy study. Each CDR3 is given with its conserved first and last residue. Each record gives: D gene, J gene, V gene, clone size, CDR3 DNA, CDR3 protein. D genes are given only for firm matches. A clone size is listed for some rows: how often the clone was seen (once, few, many), or a class if it is expanded.

TRBD1	TRBJ2-1	TRBV2	once	TGTGCCAGCAGGGAGGGACAGGCCTACAATGAGCAGTTCTTC	CASREGQAYNEQFF
TRBD1	TRBJ1-1	TRBV4-1	few	TGCGCCAGCAGCCAAGCACAGGGGACTGAAGCTTTCTTT	CASSQAQGTEAFF
.	TRBJ2-4	TRBV2	.	TGTGCCAGCAGGCGGAGTTCGCTCCTAGCCAAAAACATTCAGTACTTC	CASRRSSLLAKNIQYF
.	TRBJ2-2	TRBV6-1	.	TGTGCCAGCAGTGTGAGGGATGGGGGGACCGGGGAGCTGTTTTTT	CASSVRDGGTGELFF
TRBD2	TRBJ2-1	TRBV6-1	.	TGTGCCAGCAGTGAAGCTAGCGGGGGGGCCAATGAGCAGTTCTTC	CASSEASGGANEQFF
.	TRBJ1-3	TRBV6-5	.	TGTGCCAGCAGTTACGGCCGGGGAGCTTGGGGAAACACCATATATTTT	CASSYGRGAWGNTIYF
TRBD1	TRBJ2-3	TRBV6-5	.	TGTGCCAGCAGTTCGGGACAGGAGGCAGATACGCAGTATTTT	CASSSGQEADTQYF
TRBD1	TRBJ2-6	TRBV19	.	TGTGCCAGTAGTATCTTCGGGCAGGGGGCAGAAGGGGCCAACGTCCTGACTTTC	CASSIFGQGAEGANVLTF
TRBD1	TRBJ1-1	TRBV18	.	TGTGCCAGCTCACCGTCAACAGGGGGCACTGAAGCTTTCTTT	CASSPSTGGTEAFF
TRBD2	TRBJ2-7	TRBV14	.	TGTGCCAGCAGCCAATCCCGCGAAGCGCCGGGACTAGGGGCCCCCTGGCCTCCCTACGAGCAGTACTTC	CASSQSREAPGLGAPWPPYEQYF
.	TRBJ1-2	TRBV7-9	.	TGTGCCAGCAGCCCAAACCCCAGGGTTCAGGGCTATGGCTACACCTTC	CASSPNPRVQGYGYTF
.	TRBJ1-2	TRBV20-1	.	TGCAGTGCTAGAGGCATGGAGGGCTACACCTTC	CSARGMEGYTF
TRBD2	TRBJ2-7	TRBV27	few	TGTGCCAGCAGTCTCACTAGCGGGGGGGCCTACGAGCAGTACTTC	CASSLTSGGAYEQYF
TRBD1	TRBJ2-2	TRBV7-9	.	TGTGCCAGCAGCTCAAGGACAGGGGGGACCGGGGAGCTGTTTTTT	CASSSRTGGTGELFF
TRBD1	TRBJ1-6	TRBV6-1	few	TGTGCCAGCAGTGACGGGACAGGGGGTCATTCACCCCTCCACTTT	CASSDGTGGHSPLHF
.	TRBJ2-7	TRBV6-6	.	TGTGCCAGCAGTTACTCCCTGGGGACTCCTAGCTACGAGCAGTACTTC	CASSYSLGTPSYEQYF
.	TRBJ2-7	TRBV7-8	.	TGTGCCAGCAGCCCCGCCACGCGAGTACCGTACTTC	CASSPATRVPYF
TRBD1	TRBJ1-1	TRBV6-6	once	TGTGCCAGCAGTTCCGGGACAGCCGACGGAGGTACTGAAGCTTTCTTT	CASSSGTADGGTEAFF